This T cell receptor beta chain is drawn from a study of blood T cell repertoires in COVID-19. Whole-study context: PBMCs, B-cell-depleted T cells, or T cells were the source of the cDNA or gDNA that made up the material.

Germline assignment: CDR1 SGHAT and CDR2 FQNNGV. The CDR3 has 15 amino acids. The ends were cut back, 1 base at V and 1 base at J, with 8 bases in the middle. Original handling: Estimation of nucleated cell counts relied on the amplification of reference gene primers. Some clones are missing from TCRdb's copy, which holds only in-frame ones; the method was immunoSEQ multiplex PCR. V and J calls and clone size follow that table, whereas D and trimming were derived from the DNA. The repertoire has approximately 140,000 clones, about four fifths of them found once; the top ten carry approximately 8.4%. The sequence was collected from a human donor with acute or convalescent COVID-19. The donor label of this sample is uncertain. The rearrangement links TRBV11-2 to TRBJ1-3, with D perhaps matching TRBD1 (5 bases). The specimen was peripheral blood. CDR3 sequence: CASSLGPGSGNTIYF. The CDR3 DNA follows: TGTGCCAGCAGCTTAGGTCCAGGGTCTGGAAACACCATATATTTT. Based on the CDR3 plus reference TRBV11-2 and TRBJ1-3, the full variable domain is EAGVAQSPRYKIIEKRQSVAFWCNPISGHATLYWYQQILGQGPKLLIQFQNNGVVDDSQLPKDRFSAERLKGVDSTLKIQPAKLEDSAVYLCASSLGPGSGNTIYFGEGSWLTVV.